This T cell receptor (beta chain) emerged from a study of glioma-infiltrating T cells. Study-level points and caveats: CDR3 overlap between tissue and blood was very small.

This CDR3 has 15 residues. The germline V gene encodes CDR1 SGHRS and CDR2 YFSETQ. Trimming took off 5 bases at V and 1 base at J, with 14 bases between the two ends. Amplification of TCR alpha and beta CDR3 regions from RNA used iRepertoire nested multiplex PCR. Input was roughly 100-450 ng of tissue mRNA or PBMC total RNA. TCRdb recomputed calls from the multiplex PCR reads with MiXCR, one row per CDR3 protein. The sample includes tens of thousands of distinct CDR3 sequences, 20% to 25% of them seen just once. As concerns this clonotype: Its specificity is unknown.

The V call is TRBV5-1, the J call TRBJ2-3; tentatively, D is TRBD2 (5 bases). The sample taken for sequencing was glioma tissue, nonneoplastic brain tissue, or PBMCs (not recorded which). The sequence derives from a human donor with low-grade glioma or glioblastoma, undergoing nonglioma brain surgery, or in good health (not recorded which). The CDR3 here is CASRRQPGGTDTQYF. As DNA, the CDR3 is TGCGCCAGCAGGAGACAACCCGGGGGCACAGATACGCAGTATTTT. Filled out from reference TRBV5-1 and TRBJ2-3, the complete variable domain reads KAGVTQTPRYLIKTRGQQVTLSCSPISGHRSVSWYQQTPGQGLQFLFEYFSETQRNKGNFPGRFSGRQFSNSRSEMNVSTLELGDSALYLCASRRQPGGTDTQYFGPGTRLTVL.